These 2 T cell receptor beta chains came from one sample sequenced in a study of shared clonotypes between healthy human individuals. Clones were sequenced by immunoSEQ multiplex PCR, and TCRdb holds only the in-frame ones, with some missing. The sample lists under 120,000 clones, approximately 65% occurring once. Sample: memory CD8+ T cells sorted from blood. Documented subset: CD45RO+ cells pooled with CCR7-negative TemRA cells. The receptor set was obtained from a woman aged 25 to 39 in good health.

Comments on this clone: A far larger clone lies a single base away; this is likely a read error. The chain joins TRBV4-1 to TRBJ2-7; 13 bases match TRBD2. There are 16 residues in the CDR3. Germline CDR1 and CDR2: MGHRA and YSYEKL. The CDR3 is CASNQSPGLAGREQYF. The CDR3 DNA sequence: TGCGCCAGCAACCAAAGCCCGGGACTAGCGGGGAGGGAGCAGTACTTC.

The chain recombines TRBV7-8 with TRBJ2-7; the match to TRBD1 covers 7 bases. Trimming cost V 5 bases and J 3 bases; bases outside gene matches: 7. Per germline, CDR1 SGHVS and CDR2 FQNEAQ. The CDR3 covers 14 residues. CDR3 nucleotides: TGTGCCAGCAGCACCCGACAGGGAAACTACGAGCAGTACTTC. Encoded protein: CASSTRQGNYEQYF.